The 20 T cell receptor beta chains reported below all come from one sample, sequenced in a study of regulatory T cells in long-lasting Graves disease. The time point is: newly diagnosed GD, antithyroid drugs for less than 3 months. After RNA was extracted from PBMCs, the TCR library was made from it. Building the TCR beta libraries relied on iRepertoire HTBI primers, and CDR3 regions underwent Arm-PCR. In TCRdb, the multiplex PCR reads were re-called with MiXCR into one record per CDR3 protein. The sample records 200,000 to 250,000 distinct CDR3 sequences, around 21% being singletons. The sample consisted of peripheral blood mononuclear cells (PBMCs), taken at new diagnosis, from a patient treated with antithyroid drugs. The receptor set was obtained from a female donor with Graves disease.

The table lists this clonotype with many counts. The J gene is TRBJ2-7, the V gene TRBV7-2; TRBD1 might be the D (6 bases). From germline, CDR1 is SGHTA and CDR2 FQGNSA. CDR3 size: 14 residues. Deletions cut 1 base from V and 4 bases from J, with 11 bases between. The CDR3 is CASSLVRQGYEQYF. The CDR3 bases are TGTGCCAGCAGCTTAGTTCGTCAGGGGTACGAGCAGTACTTC.

The gene calls are TRBV3-1 and TRBJ1-1; TRBD1 might be the D (5 bases). The V gene's germline CDR1 is LGHDT and CDR2 YNNKEL (reference sequence). The CDR3 consists of 22 residues. Deletions cut 2 bases from V and 1 base from J, with 32 bases between. The CDR3, as DNA: TGTGCCAGCAGCCAAAAAACCCTCCGAGCCGAACACTTCAGGGTAAAGAACACTGAAGCTTTCTTT. This gives the protein CASSQKTLRAEHFRVKNTEAFF.

The chain uses TRBV7-2 and TRBJ2-2; weak D call: TRBD1 (5 bases). There are 16 residues in the CDR3. Germline V CDR1 and CDR2: SGHTA, FQGNSA. Trimming removed 1 base at V and 2 bases at J, with 11 bases between. The CDR3 DNA reads TGTGCCAGCAGCTTAGAAATCGACAGTAACACCGGGGAGCTGTTTTTT. Protein: CASSLEIDSNTGELFF. The full variable domain, in which reference TRBV7-2 and TRBJ2-2 provide the parts outside the CDR3, is GAGVSQSPSNKVTEKGKDVELRCDPISGHTALYWYRQSLGQGLEFLIYFQGNSAPDKSGLPSDRFSAERTGGSVSTLTIQRTQQEDSAVYLCASSLEIDSNTGELFFGEGSRLTVL.

This sequence joins TRBV20-1 and TRBJ1-1; the D gene is possibly TRBD1 (5 bases). The germline CDR1 and CDR2 sequences are DFQATT and SNEGSKA (reference sequence). The ends were cut back, 3 bases at V and 6 bases at J, with 11 bases in the middle. The CDR3 totals 12 residues. The CDR3 sequence: CSARSGRAEAFF. The DNA for the CDR3 is TGCAGTGCTAGGTCAGGCAGGGCTGAAGCTTTCTTT.

A note on this clonotype: Only one base separates this from a far larger clonotype, so it likely reflects a read error. The rearrangement joins TRBV2 to TRBJ2-7; D unresolved. The germline V gene encodes CDR1 SNHLY and CDR2 FYNNEI. The CDR3 is 11 residues long. Here the CDR3 DNA reads TGTGTCAGCAGCTTAGAAGCCGAGCAGTACTTC. Amino acids: CVSSLEAEQYF. The variable domain in full, completed from reference TRBV2 and TRBJ2-7, reads EPEVTQTPSHQVTQMGQEVILRCVPISNHLYFYWYRQILGQKVEFLVSFYNNEISEKSEIFDDQFSVERPDGSNFTLKIRSTKLEDSAMYFCVSSLEAEQYFGPGTRLTVT.

The genes are TRBV11-2 and TRBJ2-1; D might be TRBD1 or TRBD2, each matching 6 bases. This CDR3 spans 14 amino acids. The germline CDR1 and CDR2 sequences are SGHAT and FQNNGV. Trimming removed 8 bases from V and 7 bases from J, with 18 bases in between. The CDR3 here is CASRNSGGRNEQFF. CDR3 DNA: TGTGCCAGCCGAAATAGTGGGGGGCGGAATGAGCAGTTCTTC. Full variable domain (rest looked up from reference TRBV11-2 and TRBJ2-1): EAGVAQSPRYKIIEKRQSVAFWCNPISGHATLYWYQQILGQGPKLLIQFQNNGVVDDSQLPKDRFSAERLKGVDSTLKIQPAKLEDSAVYLCASRNSGGRNEQFFGPGTRLTVL.

This clonotype has a handful of counts. The chain has TRBV29-1 and TRBJ2-7; D is undetermined. The V and J ends lost 6 bases and 6 bases respectively, with 9 bases between them. The CDR3 is made up of 10 amino acids. Germline CDR1 SQVTM, CDR2 ANQGSEA. DNA of the CDR3: TGCAGCGTCGCAGGACCCGAGCAGTACTTC. Amino acid sequence: CSVAGPEQYF.

The chain carries TRBV7-9 and TRBJ2-7; 9 bases agree with TRBD1. The CDR3 runs 15 residues. CDR1 and CDR2 (germline): SEHNR, FQNEAQ (reference sequence). Trimming at V came to 0 bases and at J to 3 bases, leaving 3 bases not matched to a gene. CDR3: CASSLADRGFYEQYF. The CDR3 region has the DNA TGTGCCAGCAGCTTAGCGGACAGGGGATTCTACGAGCAGTACTTC.

This clonotype was seen ten or more times. This chain uses TRBV5-8 with TRBJ2-1; a possible D gene is TRBD2 (7 bases). V gave up 2 bases and J gave up 6 bases, with 15 bases separating them. The germline gives CDR1 SGHTS, CDR2 YDEGEE. The length of the CDR3 is 15 residues. The chain's CDR3 is CASSFDRTRANEQFF. The DNA of the CDR3 is TGTGCCAGCAGCTTCGACAGGACTAGGGCCAATGAGCAGTTCTTC.

The gene calls are TRBV4-3 and TRBJ1-1; D not resolved. Germline V CDR1 and CDR2: LGHNA, YSLEER. This CDR3 is built from 15 residues. The V gene lost 3 bases and the J gene lost 0 bases, with 11 bases spanning the gap. The CDR3 protein is CASSQGVALNTEAFF. The CDR3 coding sequence is TGCGCCAGCAGCCAGGGTGTAGCTTTGAACACTGAAGCTTTCTTT.

In regard to this clonotype: This may come from a read error, since a much larger clone is one base off. The chain combines TRBV28 with TRBJ2-1; 10 bases line up with TRBD1. CDR3 length equals 14 residues. CDR1 MDHEN and CDR2 SYDVKM come from the germline V gene. CDR3: CASNPMGTGDEQSF. For the CDR3, the DNA is TGTGCCAGCAACCCCATGGGGACAGGGGATGAGCAGTCCTTC. Together with reference TRBV28 and TRBJ2-1, the CDR3 gives the full variable domain: DVKVTQSSRYLVKRTGEKVFLECVQDMDHENMFWYRQDPGLGLRLIYFSYDVKMKEKGDIPEGYSVSREKKERFSLILESASTNQTSMYLCASNPMGTGDEQSFGPGTRLTVL.

Notes on this clonotype: A read error is likely here: a far larger clone is one base away. The chain links TRBV6-9 to TRBJ1-4; perhaps TRBD1 as D (5 bases). CDR3 size: 14 residues. Germline V gene sequence: CDR1 MNHGY, CDR2 SVAAGI. The CDR3 is CASSSRSLGEKLVF. DNA for the CDR3: TGTGCCAGCAGTTCTCGTTCCCTGGGGGAAAAACTGGTTTTT.

On this clonotype: A much larger clone sits a single nucleotide away, making a read error possible. This chain connects TRBV5-4 to TRBJ2-3; D is unresolved. CDR3 size: 15 residues. The ends were cut back, 0 bases at V and 3 bases at J, with 11 bases in the middle. Per the germline V gene, CDR1 is SGHNT and CDR2 is YYREEE (reference sequence). Here the CDR3 DNA reads TGTGCCAGCAGCTTGGCCCAGCAGTCTACAGATACGCAGTATTTT. Translating it yields CASSLAQQSTDTQYF.

The chain uses TRBV7-9 and TRBJ2-1; D unresolved. The length of the CDR3 is 16 residues. Trimming cost V 1 base and J 0 bases, with 10 bases left between them. Germline V lookup: CDR1 SEHNR, CDR2 FQNEAQ (reference sequence). The CDR3 DNA follows: TGTGCCAGCAGCTTAGGGCTCGGAAGCTCCTACAATGAGCAGTTCTTC. It is translated as CASSLGLGSSYNEQFF.

This clonotype was counted many times. The CDR3 nucleotides are TGTGCCAGCAGGCTCCCGAGCTCCTACGAGCAGTACTTC. It specifies CASRLPSSYEQYF. The rearrangement links TRBV6-1 to TRBJ2-7; D not certain. The CDR3 is made up of 13 amino acids. Per the germline V gene, CDR1 is MNHNS and CDR2 is SASEGT. V lost 6 bases to trimming and J lost 0 bases, with 9 bases between them.

The sample holds many counts of this clonotype. This sequence joins TRBV6-1 and TRBJ2-7; the D is unclear. The CDR3 has 13 amino acids. Germline V gives CDR1 MNHNS, CDR2 SASEGT. V was trimmed by 2 bases and J by 4 bases, leaving 9 bases between them. CDR3 in amino acids: CASSEWLQYEQYF. The CDR3 DNA follows: TGTGCCAGCAGTGAATGGTTACAATACGAGCAGTACTTC.

This clonotype was counted many times. CDR3 region: CASTYSTVNNEQFF. The CDR3 region has the DNA TGTGCCAGCACCTACTCGACAGTGAACAATGAGCAGTTCTTC. J is TRBJ2-1 and V is TRBV12-3 or TRBV12-4; D perhaps matches TRBD1 (5 bases). CDR3 length equals 14 residues. Trimming removed 7 bases from V and 5 bases from J, with 15 bases in between.

This clonotype has ten or more counts. The rearrangement uses TRBV27 and TRBJ2-3; 11 bases are shared with TRBD2. The CDR3 has 16 amino acids. Germline CDR1 is MNHEY and CDR2 is SMNVEV (reference sequence). The trim removed 5 bases at V and 0 bases at J, leaving 4 bases unmatched. The chain's CDR3 is CASSRRLAGSTDTQYF. CDR3 nucleotides: TGTGCCAGCAGTAGAAGACTAGCGGGAAGCACAGATACGCAGTATTTT.

This clonotype was counted at least ten times. CDR3 loop: CATRAGSTHREQFF. As DNA, the CDR3 is TGTGCCACCCGAGCGGGGAGTACCCACCGTGAGCAGTTCTTC. The chain has TRBV9 and TRBJ2-1; 7 bases match TRBD2. From germline, CDR1 is SGDLS and CDR2 YYNGEE. Unmatched junction bases numbered 15, after V lost 9 bases and J lost 9 bases. The CDR3 sequence is 14 residues long.

In this sample, this clonotype turned up many times. The genes are TRBV12-3 or TRBV12-4 and TRBJ1-5; a weak D match, TRBD1 (5 bases). Trimming shortened V by 5 bases and J by 6 bases, and 17 bases separated the two germline ends. This CDR3 contains 15 residues. This chain's CDR3 is CASSLAGQGGQPQHF. CDR3 in DNA: TGTGCCAGCAGTCTTGCGGGGCAGGGCGGTCAGCCCCAGCATTTT.